This T cell receptor beta chain is from a study of T cell responses to AZD1222 COVID-19 vaccine. General study findings and limits: Just a handful of AZD1222 recipients were seropositive at baseline.

Assay used: immunoSEQ multiplex PCR; TCRdb lists only in-frame clones, some missing. Of about 130,000 clones in the sample, about nine tenths are singletons; the top ten hold about 4.4%. Trimming left V 2 bases short and J 2 bases short, with 6 bases between. The CDR3 runs to 14 residues. Germline-derived CDR1 and CDR2 are MNHEY and SVGAGI. Comments on this clone: Its antigen remains unidentified.

The V gene is TRBV6-5, the J gene TRBJ1-4, with a possible D match to TRBD1 (5 bases). This specimen was peripheral blood, taken on day 0 of MenACWY control vaccination. This receptor was identified in an adult in good health. As DNA, the CDR3 is TGTGCCAGCAGTTACGGGGGTACTAATGAAAAACTGTTTTTT. This encodes CASSYGGTNEKLFF.